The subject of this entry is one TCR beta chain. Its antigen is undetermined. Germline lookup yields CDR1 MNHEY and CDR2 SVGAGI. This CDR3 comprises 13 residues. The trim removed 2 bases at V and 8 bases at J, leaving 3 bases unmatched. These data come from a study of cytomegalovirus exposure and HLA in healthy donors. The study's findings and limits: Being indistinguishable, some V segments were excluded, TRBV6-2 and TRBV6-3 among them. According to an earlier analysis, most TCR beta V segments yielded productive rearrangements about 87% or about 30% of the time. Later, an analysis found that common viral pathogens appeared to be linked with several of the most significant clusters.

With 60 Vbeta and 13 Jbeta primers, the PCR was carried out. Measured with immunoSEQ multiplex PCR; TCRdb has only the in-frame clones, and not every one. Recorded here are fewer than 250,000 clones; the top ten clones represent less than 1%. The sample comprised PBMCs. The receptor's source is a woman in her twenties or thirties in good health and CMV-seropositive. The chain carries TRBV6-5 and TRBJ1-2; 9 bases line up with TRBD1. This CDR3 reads CASSYGTGTGYTF. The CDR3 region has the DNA TGTGCCAGCAGTTACGGGACAGGGACGGGCTACACCTTC.